Each of the 14 T cell receptor beta chains below was sequenced from the same sample in a study of shared clonotypes between healthy human individuals. TCRdb's table, derived via immunoSEQ multiplex PCR, lists solely in-frame clones and lacks some. The sample yields a few million clones, approximately 92% seen once. Sequencing was done on a sample of naive CD4+ T cells sorted from blood. The subset is: CD45RA+ positively selected. The receptors come from a man aged 18-30 years in good health.

The chain couples TRBV5-1 to TRBJ1-1, with D possibly being TRBD1 (6 bases). The germline CDR1 and CDR2 sequences are SGHRS and YFSETQ. Trimming removed 4 bases from V and 3 bases from J, with 13 bases in between. CDR3 size: 14 residues. The CDR3 nucleotides are TGCGCCAGCAGCACGAGAGACAGGTACACTGAAGCTTTCTTT. It encodes CASSTRDRYTEAFF.

The chain is built from TRBV10-3 and TRBJ2-2; D is possibly TRBD1 or TRBD2 (7 bases each). CDR3 length: 16 residues. The V gene lost 4 bases and the J gene lost 7 bases, with 19 bases spanning the gap. Germline V CDR1 and CDR2: ENHRY, SYGVKD. Written as DNA, the CDR3 is TGTGCCATCAGTGGAGGGGGAGGGGGCCGGAACGGGGAGCTGTTTTTT. Residues: CAISGGGGGRNGELFF.

The chain employs TRBV6-1 and TRBJ1-2, with D perhaps TRBD1 (6 bases). Germline-derived CDR1 and CDR2 are MNHNS and SASEGT. The CDR3 contains 11 residues. The V and J ends lost 1 base and 12 bases respectively, with 9 bases between them. CDR3 sequence: CASSEEGGNTF. As DNA, the CDR3 is TGTGCCAGCAGTGAAGAGGGGGGGAACACCTTC.

V and J are TRBV19 and TRBJ2-1; possible D gene TRBD2, 8 bases. In germline, CDR1 is LNHDA, CDR2 SQIVND (reference sequence). The V and J ends lost 3 bases and 10 bases respectively, with 22 bases between them. The CDR3 has 16 amino acids. CDR3 residues: CASSIREGDSRVEQFF. DNA for the CDR3: TGTGCCAGTAGTATTCGGGAGGGGGACAGCCGTGTGGAGCAGTTCTTC. The variable domain in full, with the rest retrieved from reference TRBV19 and TRBJ2-1, is DGGITQSPKYLFRKEGQNVTLSCEQNLNHDAMYWYRQDPGQGLRLIYYSQIVNDFQKGDIAEGYSVSREKKESFPLTVTSAQKNPTAFYLCASSIREGDSRVEQFFGPGTRLTVL.

The chain combines TRBV2 with TRBJ2-1, with 9 bases matching TRBD2. The CDR3 has 16 amino acids. V lost 5 bases to trimming and J lost 5 bases; unmatched junction nucleotides: 10. Looked up from germline, CDR1 is SNHLY and CDR2 is FYNNEI. In DNA form, the CDR3 reads TGTGCCAGCAGTCAGCGGAGCGGGGGGCGAAACAATGAGCAGTTCTTC. This translates into CASSQRSGGRNNEQFF.

This CDR3 is CASSDSGYLAYNEQFF. The CDR3 nucleotides read TGTGCCAGCAGTGACTCAGGGTATTTGGCCTACAATGAGCAGTTCTTC. The chain recombines TRBV6-4 with TRBJ2-1; no reliable D call. The germline V gene has CDR1 MRHNA and CDR2 SNTAGT. Trimming removed 0 bases from V and 2 bases from J, with 11 bases in between. The CDR3 runs 16 residues.

The rearrangement uses TRBV18 and TRBJ1-5; TRBD1 might be the D (5 bases). The CDR3 loop spans 16 amino acids. V lost 2 bases and J 3 bases, leaving 14 bases between the germline ends. From germline, CDR1 is KGHSH and CDR2 LQKENI. CDR3 protein: CASSPTIQVINQPQHF. The CDR3 nucleotides are TGTGCCAGCTCACCAACGATACAGGTTATCAATCAGCCCCAGCATTTT.

CDR3 sequence reads: CASGGGELLTGELFF. Written as DNA, the CDR3 is TGTGCCAGCGGAGGCGGAGAATTACTCACCGGGGAGCTGTTTTTT. The rearrangement links TRBV6-5 to TRBJ2-2; the D gene is possibly TRBD2 (5 bases). The CDR3 has 15 residues. V lost 8 bases and J 4 bases, leaving 17 bases between the germline ends. Germline CDR1 reads MNHEY; CDR2 reads SVGAGI.

The chain uses TRBV5-4 and TRBJ2-5; no definite D call. With 0 bases removed from V and 5 bases from J, the gap between germline ends came to 14 bases. The CDR3 is 15 amino acids. Germline values: CDR1 SGHNT, CDR2 YYREEE (reference sequence). As DNA, the CDR3 is TGTGCCAGCAGCTTGGAGCAGCAAAGACCGGAGACCCAGTACTTC. This translates into CASSLEQQRPETQYF.

The chain is built from TRBV9 and TRBJ2-1; no firm D call. The CDR3 is 15 amino acids. The germline V gene has CDR1 SGDLS and CDR2 YYNGEE. Trimming left V 0 bases short and J 0 bases short, with 7 bases between. CDR3 coding DNA: TGTGCCAGCAGCGTAGAAATGAGCTCCTACAATGAGCAGTTCTTC. Translation gives CASSVEMSSYNEQFF.

The rearrangement joins TRBV30 to TRBJ1-5, with D unclear. Trimming took off 3 bases at V and 5 bases at J, with 8 bases between the two ends. The CDR3 is 12 residues long. Per the germline V gene, CDR1 is GTSNPN and CDR2 is SVGIG (reference sequence). CDR3 sequence reads: CAWSGRDQPQHF. CDR3 DNA sequence: TGTGCCTGGAGCGGCCGGGATCAGCCCCAGCATTTT.

The chain has TRBV4-1 and TRBJ2-3, with D perhaps given as TRBD1 or TRBD2 (5 bases each). The CDR3 covers 16 residues. Germline CDR1 reads MGHRA; CDR2 reads YSYEKL. Trimming removed 6 bases from V and 4 bases from J, with 20 bases in between. The CDR3 DNA reads as TGCGCCAGCAGAGGATTTAGGGGACCGGTCCCAGATACGCAGTATTTT. Amino acid sequence: CASRGFRGPVPDTQYF.

V and J are TRBV7-2 and TRBJ2-7, with D possibly TRBD2 on 7 matching bases. With 1 base removed from V and 3 bases from J, the gap between germline ends came to 13 bases. The CDR3 totals 15 residues. CDR1 is SGHTA, CDR2 FQGNSA, per germline. CDR3 residues: CASSLGTRGFYEQYF. The DNA of the CDR3 is TGTGCCAGCAGCTTAGGGACTAGGGGGTTCTACGAGCAGTACTTC. The full variable domain, completed using reference TRBV7-2 and TRBJ2-7, is GAGVSQSPSNKVTEKGKDVELRCDPISGHTALYWYRQSLGQGLEFLIYFQGNSAPDKSGLPSDRFSAERTGGSVSTLTIQRTQQEDSAVYLCASSLGTRGFYEQYFGPGTRLTVT.

The chain's CDR3 is CAWSVPPLAGTETQYF. In nucleotides, the CDR3 is TGTGCCTGGAGTGTACCCCCACTAGCGGGTACGGAGACCCAGTACTTC. The chain employs TRBV30 and TRBJ2-5; TRBD2 matches at 9 bases. In germline, CDR1 is GTSNPN, CDR2 SVGIG (reference sequence). J gave up 5 bases and V 0 bases, and 10 bases lay outside the gene matches. This CDR3 contains 16 residues. The full variable domain, in which reference TRBV30 and TRBJ2-5 provide the parts outside the CDR3, is SQTIHQWPATLVQPVGSPLSLECTVEGTSNPNLYWYRQAAGRGLQLLFYSVGIGQISSEVPQNLSASRPQDRQFILSSKKLLLSDSGFYLCAWSVPPLAGTETQYFGPGTRLLVL.